This T cell receptor beta chain was identified in a study of Ad26.COV2.S vaccination and SARS-CoV-2 variants. Study at large: COV1001, an Ad26.COV2.S trial, supplied this vaccine-arm donor.

Method: immunoSEQ multiplex PCR; TCRdb's copy keeps in-frame clones and lacks some. The sample shows a few hundred thousand clones, about nine tenths of them seen only once. The CDR3 runs to 14 residues. CDR1 and CDR2 (germline): SGHDT, YYEEEE. J lost 6 bases, V lost 4 bases, and 8 bases had no gene match. Treatment given: roughly 18 received Ad26.COV2.S at low or high dose, single or two shots; about 5 received placebo; per-sample allocation not given. The samples were gathered on day 63 after the first injection of vaccine or placebo. This clone was recorded only once. The J gene is TRBJ2-3, the V gene TRBV5-6; 7 bases are shared with TRBD2. This TCR came from a person aged 18-60 years who received the Ad26.COV2.S COVID-19 vaccine or a placebo. The specimen comprised peripheral blood, sampled in a trial of Ad26.COV2.S vaccine versus placebo. The CDR3 here is CASSSAGEGDTQYF. In DNA form, the CDR3 reads TGTGCCAGCAGCAGCGCCGGGGAGGGGGATACGCAGTATTTT. The full variable domain, completed using reference TRBV5-6 and TRBJ2-3, is DAGVTQSPTHLIKTRGQQVTLRCSPKSGHDTVSWYQQALGQGPQFIFQYYEEEERQRGNFPDRFSGHQFPNYSSELNVNALLLGDSALYLCASSSAGEGDTQYFGPGTRLTVL.